A selection of T cell receptor beta chains follows, all from one sample in a study of cytomegalovirus exposure and HLA in healthy donors. Using immunoSEQ multiplex PCR, the repertoire was profiled, and TCRdb retains in-frame clones only, with some absent. The table has tens of thousands of clones, roughly 80% seen once. The sequenced sample was PBMCs. Receptors were obtained from a woman aged 25 to 39 in good health and CMV-seropositive. CDR3s include the opening cysteine and the closing phenylalanine or tryptophan.

TRBJ1-1 12 TRBV6-1 CASTGRNSEAFF
TRBJ2-1 12 TRBV29-1 CSAARRGNEQFF
TRBJ1-4 14 TRBV28 CASSFGTFNEKLFF
TRBJ1-5 13 TRBV28 CASSRWGNQPQHF
TRBJ2-1 16 TRBV10-1 CASSDFGTGSPNEQFF
TRBJ2-7 17 TRBV2 CASSDGLAGGRFYEQYF
TRBJ1-4 14 TRBV7-8 CASSPRDRVEKLFF
TRBJ2-3 15 TRBV9 CASSVGRDSTDTQYF
TRBJ2-1 15 TRBV10-3 CATALGLAVYNEQFF
TRBJ2-7 14 TRBV19 CASSPGLPRYEQYF
TRBJ2-1 11 TRBV5-6 CATSFGNEQFF
TRBJ2-7 15 TRBV15 CATSRDPGVGYEQYF
TRBJ2-5 15 TRBV7-9 CASSPGLAAQETQYF
TRBJ2-3 15 TRBV7-6 CASSLSGGPGDTQYF
TRBJ1-6 15 TRBV5-1 CASSLGTGPNSPLHF
TRBJ2-1 17 TRBV25-1 CASSAPHDRGLGNEQFF
TRBJ1-1 15 TRBV6-1 CASSDLPAGGTEAFF
TRBJ2-3 14 TRBV11-2 CASRLGGDTDTQYF
TRBJ1-1 14 TRBV6-5 CASSSSHKNTEAFF
TRBJ2-1 15 TRBV19 CASSRKREGYNEQFF
TRBJ2-5 12 TRBV27 CASRQGVETQYF
TRBJ2-5 19 TRBV7-6 CASSLPSLAGEMIDGTQYF
TRBJ1-1 15 TRBV7-9 CASSLVAGVTTEAFF
TRBJ1-1 14 TRBV6-5 CASVGRVGITEAFF
TRBJ1-1 15 TRBV6-5 CASSTPHGQTTEAFF
TRBJ2-5 16 TRBV19 CASSKIHQGFGETQYF
TRBJ2-7 14 TRBV29-1 CSVPSSGPGHEQYF
TRBJ2-7 14 TRBV2 CASIYSGSSGEQYF
TRBJ2-1 16 TRBV4-3 CASSQGVAGHYNEQFF
TRBJ1-2 15 TRBV15 CATSRDRSPGSGYTF
TRBJ2-7 14 TRBV29-1 CSVEVGTGSYEQYF
TRBJ2-7 15 TRBV4-1 CASSQGRGNPYEQYF
TRBJ2-3 10 TRBV29-1 CSISTDTQYF
TRBJ2-1 18 TRBV10-3 CAISESKLGTSGPNEQFF
TRBJ1-2 11 TRBV29-1 CSVVEGSGYTF
TRBJ2-1 17 TRBV7-2 CASSPLDTRVAYNEQFF
TRBJ2-3 16 TRBV5-4 CASSLKIAGDTDTQYF
TRBJ2-7 17 TRBV4-2 CASSHGVGLAPSYEQYF
TRBJ2-7 14 TRBV5-4 CASSFGREIAEQYF
TRBJ1-4 16 TRBV6-5 CASSSTGVGGNEKLFF
TRBJ1-5 13 TRBV28 CASSRRGGQPQHF
TRBJ1-5 15 TRBV6-1 CASSEAGGRDQPQHF
TRBJ1-3 14 TRBV19 CASIPLSSGNTIYF
TRBJ2-5 14 TRBV4-1 CASSQGQLRETQYF
TRBJ2-1 13 TRBV5-1 CASSLGVANEQFF
TRBJ2-3 15 TRBV4-2 CASSPRDPGTDTQYF
TRBJ2-5 15 TRBV7-9 CASSPGGGTEETQYF
TRBJ2-1 14 TRBV29-1 CSAEARSSYNEQFF
TRBJ1-1 15 TRBV28 CASSPSGSREAEAFF
TRBJ1-1 14 TRBV7-8 CASREGFMNTEAFF
TRBJ1-3 13 TRBV5-4 CASTQAGGNTIYF
TRBJ1-1 11 TRBV20-1 CSARVNTEAFF
TRBJ1-1 15 TRBV6-6 CASKTDGSGNTEAFF
TRBJ1-2 13 TRBV29-1 CSVYQQMHYGYTF
TRBJ1-2 13 TRBV30 CAWSPTQADGYTF
TRBJ2-2 16 TRBV4-2 CASSPRLAGGTGELFF
TRBJ2-5 15 TRBV4-2 CASSQDFQGQETQYF
TRBJ2-7 16 TRBV5-4 CASSLDWDRGSYEQYF
TRBJ2-1 16 TRBV25-1 CASSPLGGGSYNEQFF